The present T cell receptor (beta chain) was sequenced within a study of CD4+ T cells in melanoma. Findings and caveats of the study: Diverse differentiation states were reported for melanoma neoantigen-specific CD4+ T cells. A reported correlation linked neoantigen-specific CD4+ T cells to CD8+, macrophage and B cell function.

To note about this clone: Its specificity is not known.

Measured with immunoSEQ multiplex PCR; TCRdb has only the in-frame clones, and not every one. This sample has roughly 15,000 clones; approximately 70% occur once, and the top ten carry roughly a tenth. CDR3 size: 15 residues. The V gene end was trimmed by 1 base and the J gene end by 3 bases; junction bases not matched to a gene: 6. Per germline, CDR1 SNHLY and CDR2 FYNNEI. The source is a human donor with melanoma. V is TRBV2 and J is TRBJ2-7; the match to TRBD2 covers 7 bases. Sequences were obtained from cells from a culture (not recorded whether cultured in vitro). CDR3 in DNA: TGTGCCAGCAGTGAAGGGGGGGGAAGGAACTACGAGCAGTACTTC. It yields the protein CASSEGGGRNYEQYF.